This T cell receptor beta chain originates from a study of blood T cell repertoires in COVID-19. Study-level information: T cells, B-cell-depleted T cells, or PBMCs supplied cDNA or gDNA.

Libraries were prepared by immunoSEQ multiplex PCR; TCRdb keeps only in-frame clonotypes and omits some of them. The sample has about 270,000 clones, 89% seen once. This clone is a singleton in its sample. V was pared by 9 bases and J by 0 bases, with 17 bases between. Germline V gives CDR1 ENHRY, CDR2 SYGVKD. This CDR3 comprises 15 residues. Adults between about 18 and 95 years of age took part from 20 to 25 US areas. Participants had their cohort set by participant-reported clinical history. The rearrangement joins TRBV10-3 to TRBJ1-1, with a possible D match to TRBD1 (6 bases). This TCR was recovered from an older woman who had recovered from COVID-19. The sequenced sample consisted of PBMCs or T cells enriched from blood (not recorded which). The CDR3 spells CAISRGAPMNTEAFF. The CDR3, as DNA: TGTGCCATAAGCAGGGGCGCCCCTATGAACACTGAAGCTTTCTTT.